This T cell receptor (beta chain) was sequenced in a study of T cell repertoires in cytomegalovirus infection. The wider study: It was recently identified HLA-C-restricted and well-studied HLA-B-restricted CMV epitopes that the study used. Through public TCR beta signatures, both CMV infection and matching HLA type were indicated. Study-level points and caveats: Across the ex vivo response, the dominant clonotypes were HLA-C-restricted CMV-specific TCR beta clonotypes. Cumulative frequency of public TCR beta families picked out carriers of CMV plus the relevant HLA.

A word on this clonotype: Its target is not known.

MiXCR, applied by TCRdb to the reads, yields one record per CDR3 protein. The table records approximately 390,000 distinct CDR3 sequences, roughly a third of them present only once. Germline V gene sequence: CDR1 SNHLY, CDR2 FYNNEI. Trimming pared 7 bases from V and 8 bases from J, leaving 8 bases between. CDR3 size: 10 residues. This receptor was taken from a human donor in good health (CMV status not recorded). Some clones in this sample may be carry-over from other donors' samples. V usage is TRBV2 and J usage is TRBJ1-2; D gene unclear. The sequencing here drew on cultured PBMCs, taken from culture after CMV antigen stimulation. CDR3 in DNA: TGTGCCAGCAATGCTAGGGGCTACACCTTC. Encoded protein: CASNARGYTF.